This T cell receptor beta chain was identified in a study of shared clonotypes between healthy human individuals. The assay was run at deep level. Methods used by the authors: ImmunoSEQ yielded junction-only sequences lacking quality scores, so filtering differed. The method was immunoSEQ multiplex PCR; TCRdb's version includes in-frame clones alone and lacks a portion of them. The V and J calls and clone size come from that table; D and trimming were worked out from the DNA. The sample holds millions of clones; around 95% are singletons and the top ten take 0.13%. Germline values: CDR1 SGDLS, CDR2 YYNGEE. The V gene lost 4 bases and the J gene lost 0 bases, with 13 bases spanning the gap. This CDR3 contains 15 residues. Regarding the study as a whole: It was observed that approximately 5% of naive CD4 clonotypes were shared across a few donors. Non-shared clonotypes had lower generation probabilities than clonotypes shared by all four sorted-subset donors.

Turning to this clone: Its target is unknown.

The TCR sequence derives from a man younger than 35 in good health. Material: naive CD4+ T cells sorted from blood. Subset given: CD45RA+ positively selected. The V and J genes are TRBV9 and TRBJ1-2; tentative D call: TRBD1 (5 bases). The CDR3 reads CASSLNRFANYGYTF. The CDR3 coding sequence is TGTGCCAGCAGCCTAAACAGGTTTGCTAACTATGGCTACACCTTC.